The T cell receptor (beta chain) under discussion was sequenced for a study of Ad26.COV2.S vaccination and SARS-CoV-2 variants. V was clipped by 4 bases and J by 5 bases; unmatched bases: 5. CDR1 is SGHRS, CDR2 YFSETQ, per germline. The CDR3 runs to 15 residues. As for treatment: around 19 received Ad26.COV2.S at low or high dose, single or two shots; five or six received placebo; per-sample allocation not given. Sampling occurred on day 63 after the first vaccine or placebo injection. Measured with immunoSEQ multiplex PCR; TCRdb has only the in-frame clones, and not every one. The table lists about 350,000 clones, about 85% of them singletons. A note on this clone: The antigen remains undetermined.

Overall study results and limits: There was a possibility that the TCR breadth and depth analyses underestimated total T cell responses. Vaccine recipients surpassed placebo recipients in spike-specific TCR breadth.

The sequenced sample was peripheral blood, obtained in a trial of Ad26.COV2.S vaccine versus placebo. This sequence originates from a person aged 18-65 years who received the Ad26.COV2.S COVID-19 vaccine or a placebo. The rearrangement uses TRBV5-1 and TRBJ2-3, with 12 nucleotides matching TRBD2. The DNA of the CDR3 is TGCGCCAGCAGCCTGACTAGCGGGAGACAAGATACGCAGTATTTT. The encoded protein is CASSLTSGRQDTQYF.